A selection of T cell receptor beta chains follows, all from one sample in a study of early T cells in non-severe SARS-CoV-2 infection. TCRdb fed the 5' RACE reads into MiXCR, producing one record per CDR3 protein. Of some 40,000 distinct CDR3 sequences listed, around 6.5% were seen once; the top ten hold around 20%. The source material was whole blood, sampled at baseline. The receptor source for this set is an adult who was a healthcare worker with PCR-confirmed SARS-CoV-2 infection or an uninfected control (not recorded which). CDR3s include the opening cysteine and the closing phenylalanine or tryptophan. A D gene is named only where the DNA matches it firmly. The size of a clone is reported for some rows only, either as once, few or many, or as a class for expanded clones.

v_call	clone_size	d_call	j_call	cdr3_aa	cdr3_nt
TRBV20-1	many	-	TRBJ2-1	CSARDGGRPYNEQFF	TGCAGTGCTAGAGATGGAGGGAGACCCTACAATGAGCAGTTCTTC
TRBV7-8	many	TRBD2	TRBJ2-2	CASSKYQGASGNTGELFF	TGTGCCAGCAGCAAATACCAAGGGGCTAGCGGGAACACCGGGGAGCTGTTTTTT
TRBV4-2	few	TRBD2	TRBJ2-3	CASSQASGGGRSTDTQYF	TGTGCCAGCAGCCAAGCTAGCGGGGGGGGCCGAAGCACAGATACGCAGTATTTT
TRBV21-1	-	-	TRBJ1-2	CASVPGQGRYGYTF	TGTGCCAGCGTTCCGGGACAGGGACGCTATGGCTACACCTTC
TRBV27	many	-	TRBJ2-7	CASSQRSSYEQYF	TGTGCCAGCAGTCAGCGAAGCTCCTACGAGCAGTACTTC
TRBV7-3	many	TRBD1	TRBJ2-7	CASSLGQGRKYF	TGTGCCAGCAGCTTAGGACAGGGGAGAAAGTACTTC
TRBV6-4	-	-	TRBJ2-1	CASSDSKRSEQFF	TGTGCCAGCAGTGACTCGAAGAGAAGTGAGCAGTTCTTC
TRBV5-1	few	TRBD1	TRBJ1-1	CASSFTTGTANTEAFF	TGCGCCAGCAGTTTTACAACCGGGACAGCGAACACTGAAGCTTTCTTT
TRBV7-3	-	-	TRBJ2-2	CASSLVPVVAGELFF	TGTGCCAGCAGCTTAGTTCCTGTGGTCGCCGGGGAGCTGTTTTTT
TRBV29-1	few	TRBD1	TRBJ2-7	CSVARQGNYEQYF	TGCAGCGTAGCTAGACAGGGCAACTACGAGCAGTACTTC
TRBV18	-	TRBD1	TRBJ2-7	CASSPAGTGYEQYF	TGTGCCAGCTCACCAGCCGGGACAGGATACGAGCAGTACTTC
TRBV19	many	-	TRBJ1-5	CASSIAGYSNQPQHF	TGTGCCAGTAGTATAGCCGGATATAGCAATCAGCCCCAGCATTTT
TRBV29-1	-	-	TRBJ1-2	CSVEDQDSVNGYTF	TGCAGCGTTGAAGATCAGGATTCTGTTAATGGCTACACCTTC
TRBV7-9	few	-	TRBJ1-2	CASSLGGRPGYGYTF	TGTGCCAGCAGCTTAGGGGGACGACCCGGCTATGGCTACACCTTC
TRBV19	many	TRBD1	TRBJ2-3	CASRQGGTDTQYF	TGTGCCAGTAGACAGGGGGGCACAGATACGCAGTATTTT
TRBV7-6	-	TRBD1	TRBJ1-1	CASSSSPGQGEAFF	TGTGCCAGCAGCTCCTCCCCGGGACAGGGTGAAGCTTTCTTT
TRBV11-2	few	TRBD1	TRBJ2-3	CASSLGTGRGTDTQYF	TGTGCCAGCAGCTTAGGGACAGGGAGAGGCACAGATACGCAGTATTTT
TRBV5-5	many	-	TRBJ2-7	CASSLIVGRTYEQYF	TGTGCCAGCAGCTTGATAGTCGGCAGAACCTACGAGCAGTACTTC
TRBV5-1	-	TRBD1	TRBJ2-1	CASSPGGQPPTNEQFF	TGCGCCAGCAGCCCAGGGGGACAGCCGCCTACGAATGAGCAGTTCTTC
TRBV6-6	many	-	TRBJ2-7	CASSYSVSREQYF	TGTGCCAGCAGTTACTCTGTATCAAGGGAGCAGTACTTC
TRBV28	few	-	TRBJ2-3	CASSEGPTQYF	TGTGCCAGCAGTGAGGGCCCTACGCAGTATTTT
TRBV7-3	-	TRBD1	TRBJ2-3	CASSPGTGGADTQYF	TGTGCCAGCAGCCCTGGGACAGGGGGCGCAGATACGCAGTATTTT
TRBV6-2/TRBV6-3	-	TRBD1	TRBJ1-6	CASRYLGTAYNSPLHF	TGTGCCAGCAGATACTTAGGGACAGCGTATAATTCACCCCTCCACTTT
TRBV14	few	TRBD2	TRBJ2-5	CASSQSGAETQYF	TGTGCCAGCAGCCAAAGCGGGGCAGAGACCCAGTACTTC
TRBV10-1	few	-	TRBJ2-3	CASSGQSSTDTQYF	TGCGCCAGCAGTGGCCAGTCTAGCACAGATACGCAGTATTTT
TRBV27	many	-	TRBJ2-1	CASSGVLSSNEQFF	TGTGCCAGCAGTGGCGTCTTGTCTAGCAATGAGCAGTTCTTC
TRBV29-1	many	-	TRBJ2-5	CSVDRDQETQYF	TGCAGCGTTGACAGGGACCAAGAGACCCAGTACTTC
TRBV7-2	-	-	TRBJ1-1	CASSLLSPRGDIAFF	TGTGCCAGCAGCTTACTGAGCCCCCGAGGGGATATCGCTTTCTTT
TRBV9	-	-	TRBJ2-4	CASSAGSALNIQYF	TGTGCCAGCAGCGCCGGGTCCGCCTTAAACATTCAGTACTTC
TRBV20-1	few	-	TRBJ1-5	CSARGSGVSNQPQHF	TGCAGTGCTAGAGGATCTGGGGTGAGCAATCAGCCCCAGCATTTT
TRBV6-1	few	TRBD2	TRBJ2-1	CASRDSSGSRSYNEQFF	TGTGCCAGCAGAGACTCTAGCGGGAGTCGCTCCTACAATGAGCAGTTCTTC
TRBV7-2	-	-	TRBJ2-5	CASSLERELTQYF	TGTGCCAGCAGCTTAGAACGGGAGCTTACCCAGTACTTC
TRBV5-4	-	TRBD1	TRBJ2-7	CASSSRQGYTYEQYF	TGTGCCAGCAGTTCGCGACAGGGATACACCTACGAGCAGTACTTC
TRBV11-1	many	-	TRBJ2-7	CASRRTRVGGYEQYF	TGTGCCAGCAGGCGCACCAGGGTAGGAGGCTACGAGCAGTACTTC
TRBV4-2	medium-sized	-	TRBJ2-1	CASSQDSQVVPNEQFF	TGTGCCAGCAGCCAAGACTCTCAGGTCGTGCCAAATGAGCAGTTCTTC
TRBV11-2	few	TRBD2	TRBJ2-3	CASSLAGLAGGSDTQYF	TGTGCCAGCAGCTTAGCGGGACTAGCGGGGGGCTCGGATACGCAGTATTTT
TRBV14	-	-	TRBJ1-6	CASSQDWSSPLHF	TGTGCCAGCAGCCAAGATTGGAGTTCACCCCTCCACTTT
TRBV11-1	few	-	TRBJ2-1	CASSLAGKNNEQFF	TGTGCCAGCAGCTTAGCGGGAAAAAACAATGAGCAGTTCTTC
TRBV7-6	many	TRBD1	TRBJ2-7	CASSLGAPGQGSYEQYF	TGTGCCAGCAGCTTAGGAGCGCCGGGACAGGGTTCGTACGAGCAGTACTTC
TRBV24-1	few	TRBD1	TRBJ2-5	CATSDFETGEGETQYF	TGTGCCACCAGTGATTTTGAGACAGGGGAAGGAGAGACCCAGTACTTC
TRBV9	many	-	TRBJ2-5	CASSVGVVGETQYF	TGTGCCAGCAGCGTAGGGGTTGTTGGAGAGACCCAGTACTTC
TRBV11-2	many	TRBD2	TRBJ2-1	CASSSLNGGVREQFF	TGTGCCAGCAGCTCTCTTAACGGGGGGGTCAGGGAGCAGTTCTTC
TRBV9	-	-	TRBJ1-5	CASSVGGGRNQPQHF	TGTGCCAGCAGCGTGGGGGGAGGACGGAATCAGCCCCAGCATTTT
TRBV29-1	few	-	TRBJ2-2	CSVEGDGGELFF	TGCAGCGTTGAGGGCGACGGCGGGGAGCTGTTTTTT
TRBV20-1	few	-	TRBJ2-7	CSASRSSYEQYF	TGCAGTGCTAGTCGAAGCTCCTACGAGCAGTACTTC
TRBV11-2	many	-	TRBJ2-2	CASSSGLRIDTGELFF	TGTGCCAGCAGCTCCGGTCTCAGGATCGACACCGGGGAGCTGTTTTTT
TRBV3-1	-	-	TRBJ2-5	CASSRAGTIQETQYF	TGTGCCAGCAGCCGAGCCGGGACAATACAAGAGACCCAGTACTTC
TRBV7-6	many	-	TRBJ2-1	CASSLAAGRSNEQFF	TGTGCCAGCAGCTTAGCGGCGGGGAGGTCTAATGAGCAGTTCTTC
TRBV7-6	-	-	TRBJ2-3	CASSPPDTQYF	TGTGCCAGCAGTCCGCCGGATACGCAGTATTTT
TRBV18	-	-	TRBJ1-4	CATSGPRNEKLFF	TGTGCCACTTCAGGCCCTAGAAATGAAAAACTGTTTTTT
TRBV5-4	-	-	TRBJ1-2	CASSPEAYYGYTF	TGTGCCAGCAGCCCTGAGGCATACTATGGCTACACCTTC
TRBV3-1	few	-	TRBJ1-5	CASSLKVGNQPQHF	TGTGCCAGCAGCCTCAAAGTGGGCAATCAGCCCCAGCATTTT
TRBV3-2	few	-	TRBJ2-6	CASSLVHAGANVLTF	TGTGCCAGCAGCCTAGTCCATGCTGGGGCCAACGTCCTGACTTTC